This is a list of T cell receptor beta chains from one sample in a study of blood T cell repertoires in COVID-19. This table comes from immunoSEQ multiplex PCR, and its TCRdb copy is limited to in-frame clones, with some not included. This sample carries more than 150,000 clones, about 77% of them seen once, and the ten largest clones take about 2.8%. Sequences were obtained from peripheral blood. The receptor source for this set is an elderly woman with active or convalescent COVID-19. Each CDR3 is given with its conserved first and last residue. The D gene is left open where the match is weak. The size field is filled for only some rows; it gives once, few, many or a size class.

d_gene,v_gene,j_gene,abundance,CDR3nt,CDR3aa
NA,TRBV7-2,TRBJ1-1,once,TGTGCCAGCAGCCCTAGACCGAACACTGAAGCTTTCTTT,CASSPRPNTEAFF
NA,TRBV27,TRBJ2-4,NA,TGTGCCAGCAGGTCCGTTGCACAGTCAAACATTCAGTACTTC,CASRSVAQSNIQYF
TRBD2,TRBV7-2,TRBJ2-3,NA,TGTGCCAGCAGCCCACTAGCGGGGGGAGGGGCAGATACGCAGTATTTT,CASSPLAGGGADTQYF
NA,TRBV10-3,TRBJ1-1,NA,TGTGCCATCAGTGAACTCGGAGGGCACACTGAAGCTTTCTTT,CAISELGGHTEAFF
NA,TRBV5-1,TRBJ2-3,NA,TGCGCCAGCAGCTTGGGCGGGACAGATACGCAGTATTTT,CASSLGGTDTQYF
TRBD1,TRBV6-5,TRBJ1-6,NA,TGTGCCGCTCAGGACAGGGCGACTGATGGTTCACCCCTCCACTTT,CAAQDRATDGSPLHF
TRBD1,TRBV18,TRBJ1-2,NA,TGTGCCAGCTCATTCCGACAGGGGACAACCTATGGCTACACCTTC,CASSFRQGTTYGYTF
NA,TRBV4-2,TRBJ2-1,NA,TGTGCCAGCAGCCAAGTAAAGGGGGATGAGCAGTTCTTC,CASSQVKGDEQFF
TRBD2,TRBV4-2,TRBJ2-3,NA,TGTGCCAGCAGCCAACAAGAGAGTGGCGGGGGGGCAACAGATACGCAGTATTTT,CASSQQESGGGATDTQYF
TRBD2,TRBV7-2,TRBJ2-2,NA,TGTGCCAGCAGCCCGCGACTAGCGGGGGGGGCCGGGGAGCTGTTTTTT,CASSPRLAGGAGELFF
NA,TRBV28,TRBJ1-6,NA,TGTGCCAGCAGTTCTCTAGAGCGGGATTCACCCCTCCACTTT,CASSSLERDSPLHF
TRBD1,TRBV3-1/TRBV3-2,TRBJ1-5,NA,TGTGCCAGCAGCCAAGGGTGGACAGGGGGGCAGGGGCCCCAGCATTTT,CASSQGWTGGQGPQHF
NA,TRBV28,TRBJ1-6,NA,TGTGCCAGCAGTTTGGGCAGATATAATTCACCCCTCCACTTT,CASSLGRYNSPLHF
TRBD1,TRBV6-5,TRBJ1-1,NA,TGTGCCAGCAGTCGACAGGGCTGGATGAACACTGAAGCTTTCTTT,CASSRQGWMNTEAFF
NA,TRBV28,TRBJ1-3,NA,TGTGCCAGCAGTTTTCCAGGGACAGGAAACACCATATATTTT,CASSFPGTGNTIYF
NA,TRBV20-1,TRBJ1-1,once,TGCAGTGCTAGTGGGCACACCTGGACTGAAGCTTTCTTT,CSASGHTWTEAFF
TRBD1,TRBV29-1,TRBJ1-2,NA,TGCAGCGTTGAAGACGCCCTTAGGACAGGGAAGGGCTACACCTTC,CSVEDALRTGKGYTF
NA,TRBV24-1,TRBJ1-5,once,TGTGCCACCAGCCGCGGGGGAAACAATCAGCCCCAGCATTTT,CATSRGGNNQPQHF
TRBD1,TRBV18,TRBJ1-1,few,TGTGCCAGCTCAACCGCAGGGGGCGCGGGCACTGAAGCTTTCTTT,CASSTAGGAGTEAFF
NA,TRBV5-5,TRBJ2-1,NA,TGTGCCAGCAGCATGAGGTATGGGAGCTCCTACAATGAGCAGTTCTTC,CASSMRYGSSYNEQFF
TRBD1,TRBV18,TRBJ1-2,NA,TGTGCCAGCTCACCCGACAGGGACTATGGCTACACCTTC,CASSPDRDYGYTF
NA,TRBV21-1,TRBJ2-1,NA,TGTGCCAGCAGCAAAGTAGAAGTCCTCCCTTACAATGAGCAGTTCTTC,CASSKVEVLPYNEQFF
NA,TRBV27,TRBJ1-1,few,TGTGCCAGCAAATACGGGGGTACTGAACAGGTTGAAGCTTTCTTT,CASKYGGTEQVEAFF
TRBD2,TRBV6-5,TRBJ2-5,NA,TGTGCCAGCAAATCCGAACGGGGGGTCGGGGAGACCCAGTACTTC,CASKSERGVGETQYF
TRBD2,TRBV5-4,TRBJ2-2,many,TGTGCCAGCAGAACAGCGGGGGGGCCCGGGGAGCTGTTTTTT,CASRTAGGPGELFF
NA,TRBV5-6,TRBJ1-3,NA,TGTGCCAGCAGCTTGGATCGGGGAAACACCATATATTTT,CASSLDRGNTIYF
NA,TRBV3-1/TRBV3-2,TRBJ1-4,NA,TGTGCCAGCAGCCAGGGGGCGGTGGAAAAACTGTTTTTT,CASSQGAVEKLFF
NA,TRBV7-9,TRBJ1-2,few,TGTGCCAGCAGCCCCTCAGGGAATTTCTATGGCTACACCTTC,CASSPSGNFYGYTF
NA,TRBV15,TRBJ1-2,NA,TGTGCCACCAGCAGAGGCCAGGGTGGCTATGGCTACACCTTC,CATSRGQGGYGYTF
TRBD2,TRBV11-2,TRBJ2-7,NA,TGTGCCAGCAGCCCCCGACTAGCGGGGTTGTACGAGCAGTACTTC,CASSPRLAGLYEQYF
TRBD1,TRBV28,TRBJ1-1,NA,TGTGCCAGCAGTCGGACAGGGGCTTACACTGAAGCTTTCTTT,CASSRTGAYTEAFF
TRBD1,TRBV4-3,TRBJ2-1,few,TGCGCCAGCAGCGCCCGGACAGGGTTTTACAATGAGCAGTTCTTC,CASSARTGFYNEQFF
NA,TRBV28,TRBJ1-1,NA,TGTGCCAGCAGTGGGGGAGGAATGAACACTGAAGCTTTCTTT,CASSGGGMNTEAFF
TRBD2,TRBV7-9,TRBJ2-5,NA,TGTGCCAGCAGCTTAGCTCGGACTAGCGGGGGGGAGACCCAGTACTTC,CASSLARTSGGETQYF
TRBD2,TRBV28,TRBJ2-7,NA,TGTGCCAGCCGTGGGGGAGGGTTGACCTACGAGCAGTACTTC,CASRGGGLTYEQYF
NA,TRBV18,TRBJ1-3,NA,TGTGCCAGCTCACCAAAGACGGGGACAATGGGCTTAAACACCATATATTTT,CASSPKTGTMGLNTIYF
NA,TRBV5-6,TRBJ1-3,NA,TGTGCCAGCAGCTTGATGCAGGCACGATCTGGAAACACCATATATTTT,CASSLMQARSGNTIYF
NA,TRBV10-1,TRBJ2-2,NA,TGCGCCAGCAGTGAAGTACTTACCAACACCGGGGAGCTGTTTTTT,CASSEVLTNTGELFF
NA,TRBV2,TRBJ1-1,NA,TGTGCCAGCAGTGAAGCGTTAATAACTGGGAGTTATGAAGCTTTCTTT,CASSEALITGSYEAFF
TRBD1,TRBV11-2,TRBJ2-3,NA,TGTGCCAGCAGCCCCCGGACAGGGGTCACAGATACGCAGTATTTT,CASSPRTGVTDTQYF
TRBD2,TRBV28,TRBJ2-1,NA,TGTGCCAGCAGCCAACTAGCGGGGGGTCAATATTTCTCCTACAATGAGCAGTTCTTC,CASSQLAGGQYFSYNEQFF
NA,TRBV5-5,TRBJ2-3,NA,TGTGCCAGCAGGACAGGACCTCGAACAGATACGCAGTATTTT,CASRTGPRTDTQYF
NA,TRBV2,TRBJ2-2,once,TGTGCCAGCAGCTGGGACACTACGAACACCGGGGAGCTGTTTTTT,CASSWDTTNTGELFF
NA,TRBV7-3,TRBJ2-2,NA,TGTGCCAGTCTGGGGCGGGGGAACACCGGGGAGCTGTTTTTT,CASLGRGNTGELFF
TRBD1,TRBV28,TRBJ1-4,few,TGTGCCAGCAGTCAACGGACAGGGGCAACTAATGAAAAACTGTTTTTT,CASSQRTGATNEKLFF